The 19 T cell receptor beta chains reported below all come from one sample, sequenced in a study (dated by TCRdb to the mid-2010s). The receptor library was made with 5' RACE. TCRdb records Illumina MiSeq as the sequencer. The public reads were run again by TCRdb, first through fastp at Q25 and then through MiXCR, and only productive beta chains were kept. One record per CDR3 amino acid sequence lists the most common genes and DNA. Present in this sample are about 42,000 distinct CDR3 sequences, less than 25% of which were seen just once. Of the sample, about 4.1% is held by the ten largest clones. Cells that were CD4+CD25+CD127-/low were the ones isolated as Tregs. The specimen sequenced was Tregs sorted from blood. These TCRs come from a female donor with breast cancer.

This clonotype was seen ten or more times. V and J are TRBV28 and TRBJ2-7, with TRBD1 matching over 7 bases. J lost 4 bases, V lost 8 bases, and 5 bases had no gene match. The CDR3 is 12 residues long. Germline V gene sequence: CDR1 MDHEN, CDR2 SYDVKM. CDR3 region: CASRTGEYEQYF. The CDR3 nucleotides read TGTGCCAGCCGTACAGGGGAATACGAGCAGTACTTC.

In its sample, this clonotype was seen many times. The rearrangement links TRBV5-1 to TRBJ1-1, with TRBD1 matching 10 bases. This CDR3 has 16 amino acids. The germline CDR1 and CDR2 sequences are SGHRS and YFSETQ. V lost 3 bases, J lost 8 bases, and 13 bases stayed unmatched. In DNA, the CDR3 is TGCGCCAGCAGCTCTCTCCGGGACAGGGGTCTCGGGGAAGCTTTCTTT. Translated: CASSSLRDRGLGEAFF. Drawing the rest from reference TRBV5-1 and TRBJ1-1, the complete variable domain is KAGVTQTPRYLIKTRGQQVTLSCSPISGHRSVSWYQQTPGQGLQFLFEYFSETQRNKGNFPGRFSGRQFSNSRSEMNVSTLELGDSALYLCASSSLRDRGLGEAFFGQGTRLTVV.

Comment on this clonotype: A much larger clone is a single base away; this may be a read error. The chain joins TRBV27 to TRBJ2-1, with no clear D. This CDR3 is built from 14 residues. Germline CDR1 MNHEY, CDR2 SMNVEV (reference sequence). V gave up 3 bases and J gave up 5 bases, with 11 bases separating them. The CDR3 region is CASSLPGKNNEQFF. The CDR3 nucleotides read TGTGCCAGCAGTTTGCCTGGAAAGAACAATGAGCAGTTCTTC.

Many counts were recorded for this clonotype. The CDR3 spells CATSRDRGRMGDTQYF. Written as DNA, the CDR3 is TGTGCCACCAGCAGAGATCGCGGGAGGATGGGCGATACGCAGTATTTT. The V gene is TRBV15, the J gene TRBJ2-3, with 8 bases identical to TRBD2. The germline CDR1 and CDR2 sequences are LNHNV and YYDKDF (reference sequence). V lost 0 bases, J lost 6 bases, and 8 bases stayed unmatched. The CDR3 covers 16 residues.

This clonotype was counted at least ten times. The genes are TRBV5-4 and TRBJ2-3, with TRBD2 matching 14 bases. V was pared by 4 bases and J by 0 bases, with 10 bases of the junction left unmatched. CDR3 length equals 19 residues. In germline, CDR1 is SGHNT, CDR2 YYREEE (reference sequence). CDR3 sequence: CASSRGLAGDRGSTDTQYF. The CDR3 coding sequence is TGTGCCAGCAGCCGGGGACTAGCGGGAGATCGCGGTAGCACAGATACGCAGTATTTT.

Sample share makes this clonotype medium-sized. This sequence joins TRBV7-2 and TRBJ1-2; a possible D gene is TRBD1 (6 bases). The length of the CDR3 is 13 residues. The V gene lost 2 bases and the J gene lost 4 bases, with 8 bases spanning the gap. Germline V gene sequence: CDR1 SGHTA, CDR2 FQGNSA. The CDR3 spells CASSLSGVYGYTF. As DNA, the CDR3 is TGTGCCAGCAGCTTATCAGGGGTCTATGGCTACACCTTC.

The table lists this clonotype with a few counts. DNA of the CDR3: TGTGCCAGCAGGCCCTTGCCCTCTGGAAACACCATATATTTT. Amino acids: CASRPLPSGNTIYF. This sequence joins TRBV2 and TRBJ1-3; unclear D gene. Germline CDR1 is SNHLY and CDR2 is FYNNEI. Trimming shortened V by 6 bases and J by 0 bases, and 9 bases separated the two germline ends. The CDR3 spans 14 residues.

This clonotype was recorded at least ten times. In DNA, the CDR3 is TGTGCCAGCAGCACCGACAGGGGTAGTCAGCCCCAGCATTTT. Protein product: CASSTDRGSQPQHF. This chain connects TRBV9 to TRBJ1-5; 8 nucleotides match TRBD1. The trim removed 4 bases at V and 6 bases at J, leaving 6 bases unmatched. Germline CDR1 reads SGDLS; CDR2 reads YYNGEE. CDR3 size: 14 residues.

The chain is built from TRBV18 and TRBJ2-2, with a weak D call TRBD1 (6 bases). This CDR3 region has 17 residues. The V end was cut by 2 bases, the J end by 3 bases, with 16 bases between. Germline CDR1 and CDR2: KGHSH and LQKENI. CDR3 sequence: CASSPEGNRAHTGELFF. CDR3 in DNA: TGTGCCAGCTCACCAGAGGGAAACAGGGCCCACACCGGGGAGCTGTTTTTT.

Turning to this clonotype: This could be a read error, since a much larger clone is one nucleotide away. The V and J genes are TRBV5-1 and TRBJ2-1; TRBD1 matches 8 bases. CDR1 SGHRS and CDR2 YFSETQ come from the germline V gene. This CDR3 is 15 amino acids long. CDR3 sequence reads: CAGSSQGGTYNEQFF. Here the CDR3 DNA reads TGCGCCGGCAGCTCACAGGGGGGCACCTACAATGAGCAGTTCTTC. Using reference TRBV5-1 and TRBJ2-1 for the parts outside the CDR3, the full variable domain is KAGVTQTPRYLIKTRGQQVTLSCSPISGHRSVSWYQQTPGQGLQFLFEYFSETQRNKGNFPGRFSGRQFSNSRSEMNVSTLELGDSALYLCAGSSQGGTYNEQFFGPGTRLTVL.

The chain links TRBV27 to TRBJ2-3; a possible D gene is TRBD2 (7 bases). The CDR3 sequence is 14 residues long. Germline V gene sequence: CDR1 MNHEY, CDR2 SMNVEV (reference sequence). V was pared by 5 bases and J by 6 bases, with 15 bases between. The CDR3 bases are TGTGCCAGCAGTCTCGCGGGGGCCCGGGATACGCAGTATTTT. It codes for CASSLAGARDTQYF.

The sample holds many counts of this clonotype. The chain combines TRBV7-2 with TRBJ2-1, with 12 positions matching TRBD2. CDR1 and CDR2 (germline): SGHTA, FQGNSA. The CDR3 totals 16 residues. Trimming at V came to 6 bases and at J to 9 bases, leaving 12 bases not matched to a gene. CDR3 coding DNA: TGTGCCAGCAGTGCTAACACCCTAGCGGGAGGGCCTGAGCAGTTCTTC. It translates to CASSANTLAGGPEQFF.

This clonotype was picked up many times. This chain connects TRBV7-9 to TRBJ2-1; 8 bases fit TRBD2. The V segment lost 11 bases and the J segment 5 bases; nucleotides outside the gene matches: 8. The CDR3 extends over 13 amino acids. Germline CDR1 SEHNR, CDR2 FQNEAQ (reference sequence). The CDR3 sequence is CAVRTSSHNEQFF. The DNA of the CDR3 is TGTGCCGTACGGACTAGCTCACACAATGAGCAGTTCTTC. The full variable domain, completed using reference TRBV7-9 and TRBJ2-1, is DTGVSQNPRHKITKRGQNVTFRCDPISEHNRLYWYRQTLGQGPEFLTYFQNEAQLEKSRLLSDRFSAERPKGSFSTLEIQRTEQGDSAMYLCAVRTSSHNEQFFGPGTRLTVL.

The genes are TRBV20-1 and TRBJ1-2; a possible D gene is TRBD1 (5 bases). This CDR3 is built from 14 residues. Germline CDR1 DFQATT, CDR2 SNEGSKA (reference sequence). V shed 5 bases and J shed 8 bases, with 21 bases lying between them. The CDR3 sequence: CSALSWTSSLGYTF. The CDR3, as DNA: TGCAGTGCTCTGTCATGGACATCCTCCTTGGGCTACACCTTC.

This clonotype showed up many times. The gene calls are TRBV7-9 and TRBJ2-3, with D perhaps assigned TRBD1 or TRBD2 (5 bases each). Germline CDR1 reads SEHNR; CDR2 reads FQNEAQ (reference sequence). The CDR3 loop spans 15 amino acids. Trimming removed 4 bases from V and 4 bases from J, with 15 bases in between. The CDR3 region is CASSSGQGSADTQYF. The DNA for the CDR3 is TGTGCCAGCAGCTCTGGTCAGGGTAGCGCAGATACGCAGTATTTT.

This clonotype was counted once. The chain links TRBV20-1 to TRBJ2-1; D gene unclear. CDR1 is DFQATT, CDR2 SNEGSKA, per germline (reference sequence). Deletions cut 5 bases from V and 6 bases from J, with 8 bases between. There are 11 residues in the CDR3. The CDR3 region has the DNA TGCAGTGCTGAAGACCGCAATGAGCAGTTCTTC. This gives the protein CSAEDRNEQFF.

This clonotype has ten or more counts. The chain links TRBV6-1 to TRBJ2-2; the D gene could be TRBD1 or TRBD2 (5 bases each). CDR1 and CDR2 (germline): MNHNS, SASEGT. The V end lost 10 bases, the J end lost 6 bases, and 15 bases lay between the germline ends. The CDR3 totals 13 residues. The CDR3 nucleotides read TGTGCCATCAAGGGGACCAGGGCCGGGGAGCTGTTTTTT. It translates to CAIKGTRAGELFF.

There are many counts of this clonotype. The chain carries TRBV29-1 and TRBJ1-1; D remains ambiguous. The CDR3 totals 12 residues. Germline assignment: CDR1 SQVTM and CDR2 ANQGSEA. V was shortened by 4 bases and J by 1 base, with 7 bases between the two germline ends. In DNA, the CDR3 is TGCAGCGTTGGTCAAGGGAACACTGAAGCTTTCTTT. This gives the protein CSVGQGNTEAFF.

This chain links TRBV7-3 with TRBJ2-7, with D tentatively TRBD1 or TRBD2 (5 bases each). CDR3 length: 15 residues. CDR1 SGHTA and CDR2 FQGTGA come from the germline V gene. Trimming removed 5 bases at V and 7 bases at J, with 21 bases between. The DNA for the CDR3 is TGTGCCAGCAGCCCAAGGGGCGGTAGTGGAGGAGAGCAGTACTTC. Its translation: CASSPRGGSGGEQYF.